The sequence of this T cell receptor (beta chain) was determined in a study of T cells after posttransplantation cyclophosphamide listed by TCRdb under 2016. About the full investigation: Using TRB sequencing, the study followed how the T cell repertoire rebuilt after myeloablative bone marrow transplantation with posttransplantation cyclophosphamide given as GVHD prophylaxis. TRB sequencing was performed on blood from all 34 PTCy patients with 1-year posttransplant specimens. Public TRB sequences were checked against a database of over 3,000 sequences associated with responses to pathogens, tumor antigens, self-antigens and alloantigens. Antigen receptor sequencing covered samples from a few dozen PTCy-treated patients and over 15 of their related bone marrow donors. TRB sequencing was also done on up to about 3 additional blood samples from 2 to 5.2 years after transplant in 3 patients, and on pretransplant blood from several patients. TRA and TRB clonality were tightly correlated in about ten samples, so subsequent TCR analyses focused on TRB only.

The sample's treatment or condition label is to be understood as: high-dose cyclophosphamide on days +3 and +4 as single-agent GVHD prophylaxis. PTCy patients received busulfan and fludarabine conditioning, a related or unrelated marrow graft, and cyclophosphamide on days +3 and +4. The PTCy-treated patients were enrolled in a prospective multi-institutional clinical trial. Peripheral blood and bone marrow mononuclear cells were isolated by Ficoll-Hypaque density centrifugation and cryopreserved. FACS on a FACSAria II was used to sort CD4+ and CD8+ T cells, including the naive and memory subsets. Here is what the overall study found, with its caveats: Across the roughly 40 patients, TRB clonality was highly associated with recipient CMV seropositivity and CMV reactivation, and diversity with PTCy was similar to that in the CNI/methotrexate controls. The TRB repertoires of T cells infiltrating skin or GI tract showed only limited overlap with the TRB repertoires of T cells in blood. Donor-recipient similarity was low at 1-2 months but rose over the first year, and later blood repertoires were often dominated by donor CD8+ memory clones.

A note on this clone: Its antigen is not yet known. No per-base quality is available; no much larger clone lies one base away.

Genomic DNA was used for TRB sequencing, which was performed with the immunoSEQ assay at survey resolution or with the hsTCRB kit. In the original analysis: The immunoSEQ software was used for initial read processing, and the LymphoSeq R package was used for repertoire analyses. Clonality was computed as 1 minus normalized Shannon entropy, and a Gini coefficient was also calculated for each TRB dataset. To infer phenotypes in unsorted samples, TRB sequences from sorted subsets of the recipient or donor were mapped onto the unsorted samples of the same recipient. Entries here come from immuneACCESS through TCRdb and include only in-frame sequences with V and J called. Some clones fail to appear in such tables; in the studies checked, an unresolved V gene covers under half of the shortfall, and the cause of the remainder is unknown. From that table come the V and J calls and clone size; the DNA was used to work out D and trimming. Within this sample are around 2,100 clones, with 73% of them counted one time only. The biggest ten clones account for more than 45% of the sample.

Sequences were derived from CD8+ T cells sorted from PBMCs, sampled approximately 35 weeks after a stem cell transplant with posttransplant cyclophosphamide. The receptor's source is a male patient in his 30s who received an allogeneic stem cell transplant from a related donor, was CMV-positive, and had no GVHD. Some T cells may have been brought in with the graft after a transplant.

DNA sequence: TGTGCCAGCAGATTGGGACAGGGAAGCAATCAGCCCCAGCATTTT. This yields the protein CASRLGQGSNQPQHF. The sequence links TRBV27 to TRBJ1-5, and 9 bases in between align with TRBD1. The CDR3 covers 15 residues, taking in both the cysteine and the phenylalanine. Of all the DNA, just the CDR3 is kept, 45 bases in frame from base 1. Clipping removes 6 bases from V and 1 base from J, with 4 as the unmatched junction base count. Per the germline V gene (reference sequence), MNHEY is the CDR1 and SMNVEV is the CDR2.